Each of the 2 T cell receptor beta chains below was sequenced from the same sample in a study of OX40 agonist ivuxolimab in advanced cancers. TCRdb's copy holds only in-frame clones and misses some; the assay was immunoSEQ multiplex PCR. The table has around 70,000 clones, roughly 84% seen once. Sequenced material: CD4+ or CD8+ T cells sorted from blood, taken in a trial of the OX40 agonist ivuxolimab. The receptors were gathered from an adult with an advanced solid tumor such as melanoma, head and neck, liver or kidney cancer.

This chain links TRBV6-5 with TRBJ1-5; D gene ambiguous. This CDR3 contains 15 residues. The germline V and J ends were trimmed by 2 bases and 7 bases, with 15 bases remaining between them. Germline CDR1 is MNHEY and CDR2 is SVGAGI. CDR3 residues: CASSYTGGGGQPQHF. The CDR3 coding sequence is TGTGCCAGCAGTTACACGGGCGGCGGCGGGCAGCCCCAGCATTTT.

This clone was recorded only once. This chain links TRBV10-3 with TRBJ1-2; 7 positions match TRBD1. This CDR3 comprises 14 residues. The germline V gene encodes CDR1 ENHRY and CDR2 SYGVKD. V lost 2 bases, J lost 4 bases, and 4 bases stayed unmatched. CDR3: CAISEPRQGYGYTF. CDR3 coding DNA: TGTGCCATCAGTGAGCCAAGACAGGGCTATGGCTACACCTTC.